A single sample is the source of the 29 T cell receptor beta chains below, sequenced in a study of cytomegalovirus exposure and HLA in healthy donors (dated by TCRdb to the late 2010s). Library preparation employed the immunoSEQ multiplex PCR assay. The clones in this table, taken by TCRdb from immuneACCESS, are in-frame only. Not every clone is retained; where verified, under half of the shortfall comes from an unresolved V gene, and the cause of the rest is unknown. The sample records approximately 50,000 clones, about 88% of which are singletons. About 6.7% of the sample comes from the top ten. Sequenced material: PBMCs. Receptors originate from a woman in her twenties or thirties in good health and CMV-seronegative.

The chain links TRBV2 to TRBJ1-5; a weak D match, TRBD1 (5 bases). The length of the CDR3 is 15 residues. V gave up 8 bases and J gave up 1 base, with 15 bases separating them. From germline, CDR1 is SNHLY and CDR2 FYNNEI. The CDR3: CASGDFGGSNQPQHF. The DNA for the CDR3 is TGTGCCAGCGGGGACTTCGGTGGGAGCAATCAGCCCCAGCATTTT.

V usage is TRBV4-1 and J usage is TRBJ2-2; D is undetermined. V lost 3 bases to trimming and J lost 6 bases, with 5 bases between them. The CDR3 runs to 12 residues. The V gene's germline CDR1 is MGHRA and CDR2 YSYEKL. The CDR3 spells CASSQLPGELFF. CDR3 coding DNA: TGCGCCAGCAGCCAGCTACCCGGGGAGCTGTTTTTT.

The chain has TRBV9 and TRBJ2-1; 9 bases agree with TRBD2. The germline gives CDR1 SGDLS, CDR2 YYNGEE. The CDR3 is 16 amino acids. Trimming cost V 1 base and J 5 bases; bases outside gene matches: 7. This CDR3 reads CASSVRASGTNNEQFF. CDR3 in DNA: TGTGCCAGCAGCGTAAGGGCTAGCGGGACCAACAATGAGCAGTTCTTC.

V is TRBV7-2 and J is TRBJ2-1; 7 positions agree with TRBD2. Germline loops: CDR1 SGHTA, CDR2 FQGNSA. The CDR3 is 15 amino acids. Germline trimming cut 4 bases from V and 2 bases from J; bases unmatched to any gene: 5. The CDR3 reads CASSYRAGPYNEQFF. The CDR3, as DNA: TGTGCCAGCAGCTACAGAGCGGGACCCTACAATGAGCAGTTCTTC.

The chain carries TRBV5-4 and TRBJ2-1; 7 positions agree with TRBD2. CDR3 size: 14 residues. The germline V gene has CDR1 SGHNT and CDR2 YYREEE (reference sequence). J lost 7 bases, V lost 1 base, and 5 bases had no gene match. CDR3 sequence reads: CASSLISGRNEQFF. In nucleotides, the CDR3 is TGTGCCAGCAGCTTGATTAGCGGGCGAAATGAGCAGTTCTTC.

The CDR3 protein is CASYLGGNTGELFF. Written as DNA, the CDR3 is TGTGCCAGTTACTTGGGGGGGAACACCGGGGAGCTGTTTTTT. The chain couples TRBV6-5 to TRBJ2-2; possible D gene TRBD2, 6 bases. V shed 9 bases and J shed 1 base, with 12 bases lying between them. Germline V lookup: CDR1 MNHEY, CDR2 SVGAGI. This CDR3 has 14 amino acids.

The CDR3 DNA reads as TGTGCCAGCAGTTTTGCGGGGAAAGAGCAGTACTTC. This translates into CASSFAGKEQYF. The chain uses TRBV28 and TRBJ2-7, with D possibly TRBD2 on 6 matching bases. V lost 3 bases, J lost 7 bases, and 10 bases lay in between. This CDR3 has 12 amino acids. Germline CDR1 is MDHEN and CDR2 is SYDVKM.

V usage is TRBV7-2 and J usage is TRBJ1-1; D remains unclear. Trimming removed 2 bases from V and 5 bases from J, with 3 bases in between. Germline assignment: CDR1 SGHTA and CDR2 FQGNSA. The CDR3 loop spans 11 amino acids. CDR3 in DNA: TGTGCCAGCAGCTTACGTACTGAAGCTTTCTTT. Translated: CASSLRTEAFF.

This clone was seen once. This chain links TRBV28 with TRBJ2-6, with 7 bases identical to TRBD1. The CDR3 runs 15 residues. CDR1 MDHEN and CDR2 SYDVKM come from the germline V gene. V shed 4 bases, J shed 2 bases, and the junction held 2 bases outside the gene matches. CDR3 protein: CASSSQGPGANVLTF. CDR3 sequence (DNA): TGTGCCAGCAGTTCACAGGGGCCTGGGGCCAACGTCCTGACTTTC.

This clone has a single count. The chain links TRBV5-1 to TRBJ1-1, with D hard to call. Trimming removed 0 bases from V and 0 bases from J, with 3 bases in between. The CDR3 length is 13 residues. CDR1 is SGHRS, CDR2 YFSETQ, per germline. CDR3 amino acids: CASSLAVNTEAFF. CDR3 DNA sequence: TGCGCCAGCAGCTTGGCAGTGAACACTGAAGCTTTCTTT.

This sequence joins TRBV10-1 and TRBJ2-7; TRBD2 matches 11 bases. CDR3 length: 17 amino acids. Germline V lookup: CDR1 WNHNN, CDR2 SYGVQD (reference sequence). The V segment lost 6 bases and the J segment 0 bases; nucleotides outside the gene matches: 10. The CDR3 bases are TGCGCCAGCAGGGTAGGGACTAGCGGAGGGAACTCCTACGAGCAGTACTTC. Residues: CASRVGTSGGNSYEQYF.

The rearrangement joins TRBV28 to TRBJ2-7, with 13 bases identical to TRBD2. There are 14 residues in the CDR3. Germline-derived CDR1 and CDR2 are MDHEN and SYDVKM. V was clipped by 6 bases and J by 1 base; unmatched bases: 0. DNA of the CDR3: TGTGCCAGCAGGGGACTAGCGGGATCCTACGAGCAGTACTTC. Translation: CASRGLAGSYEQYF. Filled out from reference TRBV28 and TRBJ2-7, the complete variable domain reads DVKVTQSSRYLVKRTGEKVFLECVQDMDHENMFWYRQDPGLGLRLIYFSYDVKMKEKGDIPEGYSVSREKKERFSLILESASTNQTSMYLCASRGLAGSYEQYFGPGTRLTVT.

The V call is TRBV7-9, the J call TRBJ1-2; 9 bases match TRBD1. CDR3 length: 14 amino acids. V shed 5 bases and J 8 bases; nucleotides not matched to a gene: 9. Germline CDR1 is SEHNR and CDR2 is FQNEAQ (reference sequence). The CDR3 DNA follows: TGTGCCAGCAGCGCCCCGACAGGGGGTTGGGGCTACACCTTC. Amino acids: CASSAPTGGWGYTF.

The J gene is TRBJ2-3, the V gene TRBV16; D is ambiguous. The CDR3 has 15 amino acids. V lost 5 bases and J lost 0, with 12 bases in between. CDR1 is KGHSY and CDR2 is FQNENV in the germline V gene. CDR3 DNA sequence: TGTGCCAGCAGCGTCGTGAGGTTTAGCACAGATACGCAGTATTTT. Translation gives CASSVVRFSTDTQYF. Drawing the rest from reference TRBV16 and TRBJ2-3, the complete variable domain is GEEVAQTPKHLVRGEGQKAKLYCAPIKGHSYVFWYQQVLKNEFKFLISFQNENVFDETGMPKERFSAKCLPNSPCSLEIQATKLEDSAVYFCASSVVRFSTDTQYFGPGTRLTVL.

This clone was picked up one time. In DNA, the CDR3 is TGTGCCAGCAGCCATAGCGGGTGGGGAAAGAATACGCAGTATTTT. This codes for CASSHSGWGKNTQYF. The chain has TRBV11-2 and TRBJ2-3, with TRBD2 identical over 7 bases. Unmatched junction bases numbered 12, after V lost 5 bases and J lost 7 bases. This CDR3 is built from 15 residues. Germline V gene lookup returns CDR1 SGHAT and CDR2 FQNNGV. Full variable domain (outside the CDR3, taken from reference TRBV11-2 and TRBJ2-3): EAGVAQSPRYKIIEKRQSVAFWCNPISGHATLYWYQQILGQGPKLLIQFQNNGVVDDSQLPKDRFSAERLKGVDSTLKIQPAKLEDSAVYLCASSHSGWGKNTQYFGPGTRLTVL.

This clone was seen once. The chain joins TRBV19 to TRBJ2-1; tentatively, D is TRBD2 (6 bases). In germline, CDR1 is LNHDA, CDR2 SQIVND (reference sequence). The CDR3 length is 15 residues. V was clipped by 8 bases and J by 0 bases, with 14 bases between them. CDR3 loop: CASSPAGGSYNEQFF. The CDR3 DNA sequence: TGTGCCAGTTCGCCCGCCGGGGGCTCCTACAATGAGCAGTTCTTC.

The V and J genes are TRBV5-1 and TRBJ2-7; TRBD2 agrees at 9 bases. V trimming: 4 bases; J trimming: 2 bases; junction bases outside the gene matches: 7. This CDR3 region has 15 residues. Germline-derived CDR1 and CDR2 are SGHRS and YFSETQ. CDR3: CASSTASGVTYEQYF. DNA for the CDR3: TGCGCCAGCAGCACCGCTAGCGGGGTAACCTACGAGCAGTACTTC.

The gene calls are TRBV7-2 and TRBJ2-2; D perhaps matches TRBD2 (6 bases). The CDR3 is made up of 15 amino acids. Trimming cost V 3 bases and J 6 bases, with 14 bases left between them. The germline V gene encodes CDR1 SGHTA and CDR2 FQGNSA. The CDR3 reads CASSLSRGTAGELFF. The CDR3 region has the DNA TGTGCCAGCAGCTTGAGCCGGGGGACGGCCGGGGAGCTGTTTTTT.

There are a few counts of this clone. The V and J genes are TRBV6-1 and TRBJ2-7, with 7 nucleotides matching TRBD2. V was pared by 8 bases and J by 1 base, with 8 bases of the junction left unmatched. In germline, CDR1 is MNHNS, CDR2 SASEGT. The CDR3 has 14 amino acids. The CDR3 region is CASGRERTSYEQYF. CDR3 sequence (DNA): TGTGCCAGCGGGCGGGAGCGGACTTCCTACGAGCAGTACTTC.

The chain employs TRBV5-1 and TRBJ1-2; TRBD1 matches 7 bases. Germline V lookup: CDR1 SGHRS, CDR2 YFSETQ. The junction had 11 bases not matched to a gene; V was cut back by 5 bases and J by 4 bases. The CDR3 consists of 15 residues. CDR3 nucleotides: TGCGCCAGCAGTCCCCGACAGGGCATGCGCTATGGCTACACCTTC. This translates into CASSPRQGMRYGYTF. Full variable domain (outside the CDR3, taken from reference TRBV5-1 and TRBJ1-2): KAGVTQTPRYLIKTRGQQVTLSCSPISGHRSVSWYQQTPGQGLQFLFEYFSETQRNKGNFPGRFSGRQFSNSRSEMNVSTLELGDSALYLCASSPRQGMRYGYTFGSGTRLTVV.

V gene TRBV9 combines with J gene TRBJ2-1; TRBD2 might be the D (6 bases). Germline CDR1 reads SGDLS; CDR2 reads YYNGEE. This CDR3 comprises 16 residues. The germline V and J ends were trimmed by 4 bases and 0 bases, with 14 bases remaining between them. CDR3 sequence (DNA): TGTGCCAGCAGCCTCTCCCTAGCGACCTCCTACAATGAGCAGTTCTTC. As protein: CASSLSLATSYNEQFF. Full variable domain (remainder filled in from reference TRBV9 and TRBJ2-1): DSGVTQTPKHLITATGQRVTLRCSPRSGDLSVYWYQQSLDQGLQFLIQYYNGEERAKGNILERFSAQQFPDLHSELNLSSLELGDSALYFCASSLSLATSYNEQFFGPGTRLTVL.

The V and J genes are TRBV5-1 and TRBJ2-1; maybe TRBD2 (5 bases). The CDR3 totals 15 residues. Germline values: CDR1 SGHRS, CDR2 YFSETQ. Trimming removed 0 bases from V and 6 bases from J, with 13 bases in between. CDR3 coding DNA: TGCGCCAGCAGCTTGGGGGGAGCCAGCGGCAATGAGCAGTTCTTC. It encodes CASSLGGASGNEQFF.

This sequence joins TRBV28 and TRBJ1-2; no clear D gene. Germline V lookup: CDR1 MDHEN, CDR2 SYDVKM. There are 15 residues in the CDR3. V was clipped by 8 bases and J by 4 bases, with 20 bases between them. The CDR3 protein is CASRPAGGNFYGYTF. The CDR3 DNA reads TGTGCCAGCCGTCCAGCAGGAGGGAACTTCTATGGCTACACCTTC.

This clone has a single count. The chain uses TRBV29-1 and TRBJ2-7; 7 nucleotides agree with TRBD1. After removal of 5 bases from V and 0 bases from J, the junction contained 4 bases not matched to a gene. From germline, CDR1 is SQVTM and CDR2 ANQGSEA. The CDR3 runs 13 residues. The CDR3 here is CSVLTGSSYEQYF. The DNA of the CDR3 is TGCAGCGTTCTGACAGGGAGCTCCTACGAGCAGTACTTC.

The V call is TRBV4-3, the J call TRBJ1-2; D might be TRBD1 (6 bases). CDR1 and CDR2 from the germline V gene are LGHNA and YSLEER. Trimming stripped 1 base from V and 6 bases from J, with 15 bases between. The CDR3 loop spans 15 amino acids. The DNA of the CDR3 is TGCGCCAGCAGCCAAGGGACAGTCCCTTGGGATGGCTACACCTTC. Its translation is CASSQGTVPWDGYTF.

J is TRBJ2-2 and V is TRBV7-6; tentatively, D is TRBD2 (6 bases). CDR1 and CDR2 from the germline V gene are SGHVS and FNYEAQ. The V end lost 1 base, the J end lost 0 bases, and 9 bases lay between the germline ends. This CDR3 is 16 amino acids long. The DNA of the CDR3 is TGTGCCAGCAGCTTAGGAATAGCGGCGAACACCGGGGAGCTGTTTTTT. Protein: CASSLGIAANTGELFF.

The chain is built from TRBV19 and TRBJ1-5; D is perhaps TRBD1 (6 bases). The CDR3 is 16 residues long. Germline CDR1 reads LNHDA; CDR2 reads SQIVND (reference sequence). Trimming left V 5 bases short and J 6 bases short, with 20 bases between. The CDR3 DNA reads as TGTGCCAGTAGTCCCAGGACTCCAGGGGTGAGTCAGCCCCAGCATTTT. Its translation is CASSPRTPGVSQPQHF.

The chain's CDR3 is CASSSRTSYEQYF. The CDR3 nucleotides read TGTGCCAGCAGTTCACGGACTAGCTACGAGCAGTACTTC. V is TRBV28 and J is TRBJ2-7; the match to TRBD2 covers 7 bases. In germline, CDR1 is MDHEN, CDR2 SYDVKM. With V trimmed by 4 bases and J by 3 bases, 3 bases remained unmatched. The CDR3 is 13 amino acids.

The gene calls are TRBV4-2 and TRBJ2-3, with TRBD2 matching 8 bases. Unmatched junction bases numbered 11, after V lost 1 base and J lost 8 bases. From germline, CDR1 is LGHNA and CDR2 YNFKEQ. There are 16 residues in the CDR3. The CDR3 DNA reads as TGTGCCAGCAGCCAAGGGGGTAGCGGGACTGGTGGTACGCAGTATTTT. Residues: CASSQGGSGTGGTQYF.